What follows are 10 T cell receptor beta chains derived from one specimen sequenced in a study of blood T cell repertoires in COVID-19. The data were produced by immunoSEQ multiplex PCR, yet TCRdb's version contains in-frame clones alone and is incomplete. The sample records hundreds of thousands of clones, approximately 83% being singletons. The sequencing sample was made of peripheral blood. These receptors were obtained from a human donor in a cohort sampled during active COVID-19.

For this clone: One end of the junction fails to match germline, which may point to a read error. This chain uses TRBV6-5 with TRBJ2-7; 13 bases are shared with TRBD2. This CDR3 is built from 12 residues. CDR1 is MNHEY and CDR2 is SVGAGI in the germline V gene. The CDR3 reads CASRATSGRAQF. The CDR3 nucleotides read TGTGCCAGCAGAGCCACTAGCGGGAGGGCCCAATTC.

This chain links TRBV10-3 with TRBJ2-1; perhaps TRBD1 as D (6 bases). V dropped 7 bases and J dropped 7 bases, with 8 bases sitting between them. Germline CDR1 ENHRY, CDR2 SYGVKD. The length of the CDR3 is 11 residues. In DNA form, the CDR3 reads TGTGCCATCACCGACAGGAATGAGCAGTTCTTC. Protein product: CAITDRNEQFF.

J is TRBJ2-1 and V is TRBV27, with 13 positions matching TRBD2. Germline V gene lookup returns CDR1 MNHEY and CDR2 SMNVEV (reference sequence). Trimming removed 4 bases from V and 7 bases from J; junction bases left unmatched: 4. This CDR3 is 15 amino acids long. Here the CDR3 DNA reads TGTGCCAGCAGTTCCGGGACTAGCGGGATAAATGAGCAGTTCTTC. Protein: CASSSGTSGINEQFF.

This chain uses TRBV28 with TRBJ2-3; tentative D call: TRBD2 (6 bases). Germline V lookup: CDR1 MDHEN, CDR2 SYDVKM. Trimming took 6 bases from V and 6 from J, leaving 10 bases between them. The CDR3 is 12 amino acids. CDR3 protein: CASSPEGDTQYF. In nucleotides, the CDR3 is TGTGCCAGCAGCCCGGAGGGGGATACGCAGTATTTT.

The chain is built from TRBV3-1 (or the pseudogene TRBV3-2) and TRBJ2-1; 12 bases line up with TRBD2. Germline V gene sequence: CDR1 LGHDT, CDR2 YNNKEL (reference sequence). With V trimmed by 4 bases and J by 8 bases, 3 bases remained unmatched. The CDR3 loop spans 14 amino acids. CDR3 coding DNA: TGTGCCAGCAGCCTGACTAGCGGGAGCGATGAGCAGTTCTTC. Translation: CASSLTSGSDEQFF.

This chain uses TRBV19 with TRBJ1-1; possibly TRBD1 for D (5 bases). The CDR3 totals 15 residues. Between the trimmed V and J ends, which lost 7 bases and 0 bases, there was a span of 15 bases. Germline CDR1 LNHDA, CDR2 SQIVND (reference sequence). CDR3: CASNGAHSMNTEAFF. CDR3 nucleotide sequence: TGTGCCAGTAATGGGGCACATAGCATGAACACTGAAGCTTTCTTT.

The V and J genes are TRBV12-3 or TRBV12-4 and TRBJ2-7; D perhaps matches TRBD2 (5 bases). V lost 7 bases and J lost 3, with 13 bases in between. CDR3 length: 13 amino acids. The CDR3 sequence is CASKSGLLYEQYF. The CDR3 DNA sequence: TGTGCCAGCAAGTCAGGACTTCTCTACGAGCAGTACTTC.

The genes are TRBV6-6 and TRBJ2-1; possibly TRBD2 for D (6 bases). This CDR3 is built from 13 residues. Trimming shortened V by 5 bases and J by 4 bases, and 9 bases separated the two germline ends. CDR1 MNHNY and CDR2 SVGAGI come from the germline V gene (reference sequence). In DNA, the CDR3 is TGTGCCAGCAGTCGGGAGTCATACAATGAGCAGTTCTTC. It translates to CASSRESYNEQFF.

The chain employs TRBV19 and TRBJ1-2, with 8 nucleotides matching TRBD1. Germline CDR1 is LNHDA and CDR2 is SQIVND (reference sequence). V lost 6 bases and J lost 7; bases outside the gene matches: 16. The CDR3 extends over 16 amino acids. The CDR3 bases are TGTGCCAGTAGAGAGGGGGGGACAGGAGGATTTCGTGGCTACACCTTC. Translated, it gives CASREGGTGGFRGYTF.

The chain joins TRBV28 to TRBJ2-2; 9 bases are shared with TRBD2. V dropped 5 bases and J dropped 6; count of bases not matched to a gene: 4. Germline CDR1 and CDR2: MDHEN and SYDVKM. The CDR3 sequence is 14 residues long. The CDR3 sequence: CASSLGTSPGELFF. The CDR3 nucleotides are TGTGCCAGCAGTCTGGGGACTAGCCCCGGGGAGCTGTTTTTT.